The 5 T cell receptor beta chains below all came from one sample that was sequenced in a study of T cell responses to AZD1222 COVID-19 vaccine (dated by TCRdb to the early 2020s). Sample time point, as interpreted from the label and publication: baseline before first vaccination. Library creation used the immunoSEQ multiplex PCR assay. The clones in this table, taken by TCRdb from immuneACCESS, are in-frame only. Not every clone is retained; where verified, under half of the shortfall comes from an unresolved V gene, and the cause of the rest is unknown. A total of 150,000 or so clones appear in this sample, 85% to 95% of them only once. Jointly, the top ten make up under 2% of the sample. The sample consisted of peripheral blood, taken on day 0 of AZD1222 vaccination. Source of these receptors: an adult in good health.

The sample holds a few counts of this clone. The chain joins TRBV18 to TRBJ1-6; 8 bases line up with TRBD1. This CDR3 has 14 residues. Germline CDR1 KGHSH, CDR2 LQKENI. Trimming removed 5 bases from V and 7 bases from J; junction bases left unmatched: 4. The CDR3 DNA is TGTGCCAGCTCAAAGGACAGGGAGAATTCACCCCTCCACTTT. Translation: CASSKDRENSPLHF.

The V gene is TRBV11-3, the J gene TRBJ2-1; TRBD2 is a possible D gene (6 bases). The CDR3 consists of 13 residues. Germline assignment: CDR1 SGHNT and CDR2 YENEEA. V lost 0 bases to trimming and J lost 16 bases, with 16 bases between them. In DNA, the CDR3 is TGTGCCAGCAGCTTAGATGGAGGGAAAGCTCCCTTCTTC. It translates to CASSLDGGKAPFF.

This clone was detected a few times. The V gene is TRBV7-2, the J gene TRBJ2-7; weak D call: TRBD1 (5 bases). The CDR3 totals 13 residues. V was shortened by 6 bases and J by 1 base, with 10 bases between the two germline ends. Germline CDR1 SGHTA, CDR2 FQGNSA. CDR3: CASSWTLSYEQYF. In DNA form, the CDR3 reads TGTGCCAGCAGTTGGACACTTTCCTACGAGCAGTACTTC.

The gene calls are TRBV5-1 and TRBJ2-7; 7 positions agree with TRBD2. V lost 0 bases to trimming and J lost 5 bases; unmatched junction nucleotides: 5. The CDR3 covers 14 residues. The germline V gene has CDR1 SGHRS and CDR2 YFSETQ. The CDR3 protein is CASSLAAGRDEQYF. The CDR3, as DNA: TGCGCCAGCAGCTTGGCAGCGGGGCGGGACGAGCAGTACTTC. Supplemented by reference TRBV5-1 and TRBJ2-7, the full variable domain reads KAGVTQTPRYLIKTRGQQVTLSCSPISGHRSVSWYQQTPGQGLQFLFEYFSETQRNKGNFPGRFSGRQFSNSRSEMNVSTLELGDSALYLCASSLAAGRDEQYFGPGTRLTVT.

The chain combines TRBV7-8 with TRBJ1-1, with D perhaps TRBD1 (5 bases). The CDR3 covers 15 residues. Per germline, CDR1 SGHVS and CDR2 FQNEAQ. V gave up 1 base and J gave up 0 bases, with 9 bases separating them. CDR3 coding DNA: TGTGCCAGCAGCTTAGTTGGGGGATTGAACACTGAAGCTTTCTTT. Amino acids: CASSLVGGLNTEAFF.